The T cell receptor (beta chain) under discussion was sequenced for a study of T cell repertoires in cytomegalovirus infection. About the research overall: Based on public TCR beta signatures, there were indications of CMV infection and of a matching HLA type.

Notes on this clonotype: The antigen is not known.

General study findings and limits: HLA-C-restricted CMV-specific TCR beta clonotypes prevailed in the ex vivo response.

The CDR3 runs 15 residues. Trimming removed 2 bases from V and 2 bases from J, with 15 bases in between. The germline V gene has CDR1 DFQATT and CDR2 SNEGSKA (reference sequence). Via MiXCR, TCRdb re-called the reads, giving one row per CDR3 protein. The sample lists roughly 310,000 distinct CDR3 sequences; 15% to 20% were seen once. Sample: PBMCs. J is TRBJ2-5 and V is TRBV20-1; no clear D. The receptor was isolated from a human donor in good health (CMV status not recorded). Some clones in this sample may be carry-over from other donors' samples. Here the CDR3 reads CSARPRVGSQETQYF. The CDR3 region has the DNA TGCAGTGCTAGACCCCGGGTGGGTAGTCAAGAGACCCAGTACTTC.